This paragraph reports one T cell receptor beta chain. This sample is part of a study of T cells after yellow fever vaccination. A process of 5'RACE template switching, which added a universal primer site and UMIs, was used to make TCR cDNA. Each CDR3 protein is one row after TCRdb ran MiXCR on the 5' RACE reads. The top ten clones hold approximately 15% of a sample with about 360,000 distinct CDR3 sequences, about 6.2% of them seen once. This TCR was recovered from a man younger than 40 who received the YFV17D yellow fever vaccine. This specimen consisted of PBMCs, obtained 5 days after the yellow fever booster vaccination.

As DNA, the CDR3 is TGTGCCATCAGTCTCCAAAGCGGCTCTGGAAACACCATATATTTT. This gives the protein CAISLQSGSGNTIYF. The J gene is TRBJ1-3, the V gene TRBV10-3; no clear D gene. This CDR3 comprises 15 residues. The germline V gene has CDR1 ENHRY and CDR2 SYGVKD. V lost 5 bases and J 0 bases, leaving 11 bases between the germline ends.